This T cell receptor (beta chain) was found in a study of blood T cells in healthy people across ages. Sample-barcoded 5' priming and a J-beta primer mix drove a second PCR of roughly 6 to 12 cycles. TCRdb recomputed calls from the 5' RACE reads with MiXCR, one row per CDR3 protein. The sample consists of over 700,000 distinct CDR3 sequences, approximately 53% of them appearing once. The germline V gene encodes CDR1 LGHDT and CDR2 YNNKEL (reference sequence). Trimming removed 1 base at V and 7 bases at J, with 14 bases between. The CDR3 spans 14 residues. The rearrangement uses TRBV3-1 and TRBJ2-7, with a tentative D call TRBD2 (5 bases). Material: blood. This clonotype was sampled from a man older than 75 in good health. CDR3 residues: CASSQADVREEQYF. Written as DNA, the CDR3 is TGTGCCAGCAGCCAAGCTGACGTCCGGGAAGAGCAGTACTTC.